Reported below is one T cell receptor (beta chain). Next came a second PCR, run for about 6 to 12 cycles, which used a sample-barcoded 5' primer along with a J-beta primer mix. TCRdb analysed the 5' RACE reads with MiXCR anew, one entry per CDR3 protein. The data hold around 1,000,000 distinct CDR3 sequences, with 20% to 25% observed a single time. This CDR3 spans 15 amino acids. Trimming left V 0 bases short and J 0 bases short, with 8 bases between. CDR1 and CDR2 (germline): SGHDT, YYEEEE. The sample originates from a study of blood T cells in healthy people across ages. In addition, the sample was reused for a study of T cells of mothers and their children.

The chain has TRBV5-6 and TRBJ2-3; D is unclear. The clonotype originates from a girl aged 2-10 years in good health. The source material was blood. The CDR3 reads CASSLDLSSTDTQYF. The CDR3 nucleotides are TGTGCCAGCAGCTTGGACTTATCTAGCACAGATACGCAGTATTTT.